A selection of T cell receptor beta chains follows, all from one sample in a study of T cell responses to AZD1222 COVID-19 vaccine. The assay was immunoSEQ multiplex PCR, and TCRdb's table has in-frame clones only and misses some. The data hold 100,000 to 150,000 clones, with roughly nine tenths observed a single time. The sequencing used peripheral blood, collected on day 0 of AZD1222 vaccination. All receptors come from an adult in good health. Both conserved end residues are part of each CDR3. The D gene is left open where the match is weak.

v_call	d_call	j_call	cdr3_aa
TRBV5-1	NA	TRBJ1-1	CASSLAGVVGAFF
TRBV7-2	NA	TRBJ1-2	CASSLAQQYGYTF
TRBV5-6	NA	TRBJ1-5	CASSLRGTVSNQPQHF
TRBV21-1	NA	TRBJ1-1	CASSKAMRDGTEAFF
TRBV6-6	NA	TRBJ1-2	CASSYTSAGFNYGYTF
TRBV5-1	TRBD2	TRBJ2-1	CASSQITSGSLFYNEQFF
TRBV27	TRBD1	TRBJ1-2	CASSLVSGGDRAGSYGYTF
TRBV3-1/TRBV3-2	NA	TRBJ1-3	CASSHLNSGNTIYF
TRBV5-1	TRBD1	TRBJ1-3	CASSLHGTDTGNTIYF
TRBV12-5	NA	TRBJ2-7	CASGRDSYEQYF
TRBV9	NA	TRBJ2-1	CAPSPQGNSYNEQFF
TRBV3-1/TRBV3-2	NA	TRBJ1-3	CASSPRWRVGNTIYF
TRBV7-8	NA	TRBJ2-5	CASSLGLGGPYVETQYF
TRBV7-2	NA	TRBJ2-7	CASSVDYYEQYF
TRBV19	NA	TRBJ2-2	CASSETATGELFF
TRBV3-1/TRBV3-2	TRBD1	TRBJ1-2	CASSQVIAGTGGDGYTF
TRBV6-5	TRBD2	TRBJ2-7	CASRSGRGEQYF